These 5 T cell receptor beta chains were sequenced from one sample in a study of T cells in Graves' hyperthyroidism and ophthalmopathy. Authors of the study amplified TCR beta CDR3 regions from RNA transcripts. RT-PCR in the first round (using the HTBI primer set) targeted the TCR CDR3. One entry per CDR3 protein results from TCRdb running MiXCR on the multiplex PCR reads. This table holds about 290,000 distinct CDR3 sequences, about an eighth found once. Sequencing was done on a sample of blood. The source is a woman aged 30 to 39 with Graves' hyperthyroidism that later progressed to Graves' ophthalmopathy.

This clonotype came up many times. CDR3 in amino acids: CASSIPGGDNEQFF. The CDR3 coding sequence is TGTGCCAGCAGCATACCGGGTGGGGACAATGAGCAGTTCTTC. V is TRBV12-3 or TRBV12-4 and J is TRBJ2-1; D is unclear. The CDR3 consists of 14 residues. The V end was cut by 6 bases, the J end by 5 bases, with 14 bases between.

This clonotype has at least ten counts. V usage is TRBV27 and J usage is TRBJ2-1; 13 bases fit TRBD2. This CDR3 contains 15 residues. The V and J ends lost 5 bases and 6 bases, in that order; junction bases with no gene match: 4. Looked up from germline, CDR1 is MNHEY and CDR2 is SMNVEV (reference sequence). CDR3 sequence: CASSKGTSGINEQFF. CDR3 bases: TGTGCCAGCAGTAAAGGGACTAGCGGGATCAATGAGCAGTTCTTC.

This clonotype has more than one count but fewer than ten. V gene TRBV6-5 combines with J gene TRBJ2-1; the D call may be TRBD1 or TRBD2 (5 bases each). The CDR3 consists of 17 residues. The V gene lost 0 bases and the J gene lost 5 bases, with 17 bases spanning the gap. CDR1 and CDR2 from the germline V gene are MNHEY and SVGAGI. The CDR3 DNA is TGTGCCAGCAGTTACTCGAGGGGCGAGACAAGGGACAATGAGCAGTTCTTC. Its protein product is CASSYSRGETRDNEQFF.

This clonotype was seen repeatedly, ten times or more. This chain uses TRBV9 with TRBJ2-7; D not certain. Germline CDR1 reads SGDLS; CDR2 reads YYNGEE. The CDR3 is 15 residues long. Trimming cost V 0 bases and J 2 bases, with 12 bases left between them. The CDR3, as DNA: TGTGCCAGCAGCGTAGAAGTCGGCGGAGCCTACGAGCAGTACTTC. This translates into CASSVEVGGAYEQYF.

This clonotype was found a few times. The chain has TRBV10-3 and TRBJ2-7; TRBD2 agrees at 7 bases. Germline V CDR1 and CDR2: ENHRY, SYGVKD. The V and J ends lost 4 bases and 0 bases, in that order; junction bases with no gene match: 6. The CDR3 has 15 amino acids. CDR3 DNA: TGTGCCATCAGTGTGGATGGCGGGGGCTCCTACGAGCAGTACTTC. Translated: CAISVDGGGSYEQYF.